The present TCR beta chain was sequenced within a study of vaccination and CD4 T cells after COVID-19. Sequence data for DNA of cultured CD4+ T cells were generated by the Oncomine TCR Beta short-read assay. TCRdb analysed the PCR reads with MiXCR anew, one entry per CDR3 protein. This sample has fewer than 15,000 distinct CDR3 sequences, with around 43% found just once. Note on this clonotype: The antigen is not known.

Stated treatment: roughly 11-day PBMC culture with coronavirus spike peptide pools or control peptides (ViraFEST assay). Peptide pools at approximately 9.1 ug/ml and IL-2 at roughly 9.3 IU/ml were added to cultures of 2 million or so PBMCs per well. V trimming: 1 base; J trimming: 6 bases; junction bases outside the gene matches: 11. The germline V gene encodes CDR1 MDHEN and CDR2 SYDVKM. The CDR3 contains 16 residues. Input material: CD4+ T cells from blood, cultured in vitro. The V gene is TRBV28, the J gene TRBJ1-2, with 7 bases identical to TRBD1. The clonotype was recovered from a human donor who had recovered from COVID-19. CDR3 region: CASSLSLRGDRDGYTF. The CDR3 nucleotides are TGTGCCAGCAGTTTATCCCTCAGGGGGGATCGGGATGGCTACACCTTC.